This TCR beta chain is drawn from a study of human T cells and chemical hapten exposure. Study as a whole: A 2 cm by 2 cm inner upper arm patch received 2% DPC for sensitization. General observations from the study: Controls formed significantly fewer large CDR3 similarity clusters than expanded TCRs did. TCRs whose frequency exceeded 1 in 1000 remained the same following DPC sensitization.

This clonotype has a handful of counts. What it binds is unknown. Time point meaning: patch test 1, 2 weeks after DPC sensitization. Treatment indicated: therapeutic diphenylcyclopropenone sensitization with weekly scalp DPC. The authors' total RNA extraction used unfractionated whole blood. Unique molecular identifiers were attached to individual cDNA molecules within the library. TCRdb redid the calling of the RACE reads with MiXCR, one entry per CDR3 protein. Here the sample spans roughly 38,000 distinct CDR3 sequences, 4% being singletons. The CDR3 consists of 14 residues. Trimming removed 3 bases at V and 5 bases at J, with 13 bases between.

J is TRBJ2-5 and V is TRBV12-3 or TRBV12-4, with D tentatively TRBD2 (6 bases). This sequence originates from a man between 45 and 60 years old with alopecia areata. Some clones in this sample may be carry-over from other donors' samples. This sample comprised whole blood, obtained in connection with sensitization to the hapten diphenylcyclopropenone (DPC). CDR3 bases: TGTGCCAGCAGTTTCGGGGGTGGTAGGGAGACCCAGTACTTC. The encoded protein is CASSFGGGRETQYF.